Sequencing of this T cell receptor (beta chain) was carried out in a study of cytomegalovirus exposure and HLA in healthy donors. Amplification used 60 Vbeta primers and 13 Jbeta primers. This table comes from immunoSEQ multiplex PCR, and its TCRdb copy is limited to in-frame clones, with some not included. Its clone listing holds 120,000 or so clones. CDR1 LNHDA and CDR2 SQIVND come from the germline V gene (reference sequence). V was shortened by 1 base and J by 7 bases, with 7 bases between the two germline ends. The CDR3 is 12 residues long. This clonotype was sampled from a man younger than 35 in good health and CMV-seronegative. Sequencing was carried out using PBMCs. The chain joins TRBV19 to TRBJ1-2; D unresolved. In nucleotides, the CDR3 is TGTGCCAGTAGTATAGGGGCACTTGGCTACACCTTC. It specifies CASSIGALGYTF.